The following is a T cell receptor beta chain sequence with its context. The data originate from a study of lymphopenia after photon versus proton radiotherapy. Deletions cut 1 base from V and 5 bases from J, with 9 bases between. CDR3 length equals 12 residues. CDR1 is SQVTM and CDR2 is ANQGSEA in the germline V gene. Profiled with immunoSEQ multiplex PCR; TCRdb holds only in-frame clones, not every one. The data show about 20,000 clones, with roughly 81% seen just once and under 3.5% held by the top ten. V gene TRBV29-1 combines with J gene TRBJ2-7, with D maybe TRBD1 (5 bases). The starting material was peripheral blood, obtained from a patient treated with photon-based radiotherapy. The sequence came from a woman between 45 and 65 years old with pancreatic cancer. CDR3 protein: CSVEVSGNEQYF. The CDR3 region has the DNA TGCAGCGTTGAAGTTTCAGGGAACGAGCAGTACTTC.